Shown below are 8 T cell receptor beta chains from a single sample sequenced in a study of a mutant IDH1 vaccine in newly diagnosed glioma. The assay was immunoSEQ multiplex PCR, and TCRdb's table has in-frame clones only and misses some. There are 38,000 or so clones in the sample; 80% occur only once, and about 15% lies in the top ten. The sample's time point: week 11, during vaccination. Each dose delivered 300 ug of mutant IDH1 20-mer peptide subcutaneously with imiquimod. The antigens these receptors bind are not known. Sequencing used peripheral blood mononuclear cells (PBMCs), obtained from a glioma patient whose treatment included an IDH1 peptide vaccine. The origin of the receptors is a woman aged 25 to 39 with glioma. Some clones in this sample may be carry-over from other donors' samples.

The V gene is TRBV30, the J gene TRBJ1-2; the D is unclear. Germline V gives CDR1 GTSNPN, CDR2 SVGIG (reference sequence). The CDR3 has 11 residues. V gave up 3 bases and J gave up 4 bases, with 6 bases separating them. This chain's CDR3 is CAWRVGYGYTF. The CDR3 nucleotides are TGTGCCTGGAGAGTAGGCTATGGCTACACCTTC.

The chain links TRBV5-1 to TRBJ1-1; no clear D gene. V lost 4 bases to trimming and J lost 6 bases, with 10 bases between them. Germline V gene sequence: CDR1 SGHRS, CDR2 YFSETQ. The CDR3 contains 12 residues. The CDR3 sequence is CASSTGWSEAFF. The CDR3, as DNA: TGCGCCAGCAGCACCGGATGGTCTGAAGCTTTCTTT. Variable domain in full (rest from reference TRBV5-1 and TRBJ1-1): KAGVTQTPRYLIKTRGQQVTLSCSPISGHRSVSWYQQTPGQGLQFLFEYFSETQRNKGNFPGRFSGRQFSNSRSEMNVSTLELGDSALYLCASSTGWSEAFFGQGTRLTVV.

The rearrangement links TRBV11-2 to TRBJ1-2; 8 nucleotides align to TRBD1. Germline assignment: CDR1 SGHAT and CDR2 FQNNGV. Unmatched junction bases numbered 10, after V lost 3 bases and J lost 7 bases. CDR3 length equals 15 residues. The DNA of the CDR3 is TGTGCCAGCAGCTTCGGACAGGGACAACTGGGTGGCTACACCTTC. Translated, it gives CASSFGQGQLGGYTF.

By sample fraction, this clone is medium-sized. The chain combines TRBV28 with TRBJ2-7; weak D call: TRBD1 (6 bases). The germline V and J ends were trimmed by 4 bases and 3 bases, with 13 bases remaining between them. This CDR3 has 14 residues. Germline V lookup: CDR1 MDHEN, CDR2 SYDVKM. CDR3 sequence reads: CASSSPDSYYEQYF. CDR3 in DNA: TGTGCCAGCAGTTCTCCGGACAGCTACTACGAGCAGTACTTC.

This clone was seen a handful of times. The J gene is TRBJ1-1, the V gene TRBV19; D possibly corresponds to TRBD1 (5 bases). The CDR3 is 15 amino acids. Germline-derived CDR1 and CDR2 are LNHDA and SQIVND (reference sequence). The germline V and J ends were trimmed by 3 bases and 3 bases, with 14 bases remaining between them. CDR3: CASSMKGRSYTEAFF. The CDR3 DNA reads TGTGCCAGTAGTATGAAGGGGCGATCCTACACTGAAGCTTTCTTT. Full variable domain (missing parts from reference TRBV19 and TRBJ1-1): DGGITQSPKYLFRKEGQNVTLSCEQNLNHDAMYWYRQDPGQGLRLIYYSQIVNDFQKGDIAEGYSVSREKKESFPLTVTSAQKNPTAFYLCASSMKGRSYTEAFFGQGTRLTVV.

The V call is TRBV18, the J call TRBJ1-5; D gene uncertain. The ends were cut back, 2 bases at V and 0 bases at J, with 11 bases in the middle. From germline, CDR1 is KGHSH and CDR2 LQKENI. The CDR3 sequence is 16 residues long. Here the CDR3 DNA reads TGTGCCAGCTCACCATGGATCAGTAATAGCAATCAGCCCCAGCATTTT. This translates into CASSPWISNSNQPQHF.

About this clone: Additional DNA sequences in this sample encode the identical CDR3. The chain joins TRBV5-1 to TRBJ1-2, with 7 nucleotides matching TRBD1. CDR3 length: 15 amino acids. The V segment lost 0 bases and the J segment 5 bases; nucleotides outside the gene matches: 7. Germline V gives CDR1 SGHRS, CDR2 YFSETQ. The CDR3 DNA sequence: TGCGCCAGCAGCTTGGAGGCCGGGACAGCTTATGGCTACACCTTC. Translating it yields CASSLEAGTAYGYTF.

The chain is built from TRBV21-1 and TRBJ1-1. TRBV21-1 is designated a pseudogene. The length of the CDR3 is 14 residues. CDR3 bases: TGTGCCAGCAGGCGTTACACAATTCGCACTGAAGCTTTCTTT. It codes for CASRRYTIRTEAFF.